Below, 10 T cell receptor beta chains from the same sample are listed, as sequenced in a study of cytomegalovirus exposure and HLA in healthy donors. PCR amplification relied on 60 Vbeta primers (plus 13 Jbeta primers). Libraries were prepared by immunoSEQ multiplex PCR; TCRdb keeps only in-frame clonotypes and omits some of them. In the table there are tens of thousands of clones, just under 80% of which are singletons. The sample taken for sequencing was PBMCs. The origin of the receptors is a woman aged 25 to 39 in good health and CMV-seronegative.

J is TRBJ2-5 and V is TRBV5-4, with TRBD2 as a possible D gene (6 bases). This CDR3 spans 15 amino acids. Trimming cost V 1 base and J 3 bases, with 13 bases left between them. Germline V gene sequence: CDR1 SGHNT, CDR2 YYREEE (reference sequence). CDR3 residues: CASSLRGSYKETQYF. The CDR3 DNA is TGTGCCAGCAGCTTGCGGGGGAGTTATAAAGAGACCCAGTACTTC.

This clone was picked up a small number of times. The CDR3 DNA sequence: TGCGCCAGCAGCTTGGGAGGGGGCCAGGGCGAGACCCAGTACTTC. Its protein is CASSLGGGQGETQYF. This chain connects TRBV5-1 to TRBJ2-5; the match to TRBD1 covers 7 bases. The germline V gene encodes CDR1 SGHRS and CDR2 YFSETQ. The CDR3 is 15 amino acids. V shed 0 bases, J shed 5 bases, and the junction held 7 bases outside the gene matches.

The chain uses TRBV30 and TRBJ1-3; D uncertain. CDR1 is GTSNPN and CDR2 is SVGIG in the germline V gene (reference sequence). V lost 1 base to trimming and J lost 0 bases, with 10 bases between them. The CDR3 sequence is 15 residues long. Written as DNA, the CDR3 is TGTGCCTGGAGTGAAAGAGCTTTCTCTGGAAACACCATATATTTT. This codes for CAWSERAFSGNTIYF.

The chain has TRBV5-1 and TRBJ1-6; D gene unclear. The V end was cut by 6 bases, the J end by 5 bases, with 12 bases between. The CDR3 contains 14 residues. Germline CDR1 reads SGHRS; CDR2 reads YFSETQ. The CDR3 region is CASTADSNNSPLHF. In DNA, the CDR3 is TGCGCCAGCACCGCGGATTCCAATAATTCACCCCTCCACTTT.

The rearrangement joins TRBV7-9 to TRBJ1-5, with D possibly TRBD1 on 6 matching bases. The V and J ends lost 5 bases and 3 bases respectively, with 11 bases between them. Per germline, CDR1 SEHNR and CDR2 FQNEAQ (reference sequence). CDR3 length: 14 amino acids. Here the CDR3 reads CASSTRQANQPQHF. The CDR3, as DNA: TGTGCCAGCAGCACCAGACAGGCCAATCAGCCCCAGCATTTT.

V usage is TRBV9 and J usage is TRBJ1-5, with D unresolved. The germline CDR1 and CDR2 sequences are SGDLS and YYNGEE. V lost 0 bases to trimming and J lost 6 bases, with 10 bases between them. This CDR3 has 14 residues. CDR3 protein: CASSVGGSFQPQHF. CDR3 nucleotides: TGTGCCAGCAGCGTAGGAGGCTCATTTCAGCCCCAGCATTTT.

The chain recombines TRBV7-6 with TRBJ2-5; 9 positions agree with TRBD1. Germline loops: CDR1 SGHVS, CDR2 FNYEAQ. The CDR3 consists of 17 residues. V lost 2 bases and J lost 2; bases outside the gene matches: 9. CDR3 in amino acids: CASSLFPPGTGQETQYF. In DNA form, the CDR3 reads TGTGCCAGCAGCTTATTTCCTCCCGGGACAGGGCAAGAGACCCAGTACTTC.

V and J are TRBV2 and TRBJ1-2; TRBD1 aligns across 8 bases. Germline V gene lookup returns CDR1 SNHLY and CDR2 FYNNEI. The junction had 7 bases not matched to a gene; V was cut back by 9 bases and J by 7 bases. The CDR3 is 12 residues long. The CDR3 DNA reads TGTGCCAGACAGGGGGTTAGGGCTGGCTACACCTTC. Translation gives CARQGVRAGYTF.

The chain employs TRBV30 and TRBJ2-7, with TRBD1 matching 8 bases. CDR3 length: 14 amino acids. J was trimmed by 6 bases and V by 1 base; bases with no gene match: 8. In germline, CDR1 is GTSNPN, CDR2 SVGIG (reference sequence). CDR3 loop: CAWSAQGGTGEQYF. The CDR3 DNA sequence: TGTGCCTGGAGTGCACAGGGGGGTACGGGCGAGCAGTACTTC.

This chain joins TRBV6-5 and TRBJ1-1; D is perhaps TRBD1 (6 bases). Germline lookup yields CDR1 MNHEY and CDR2 SVGAGI. CDR3 length equals 15 residues. Trimming removed 4 bases at V and 3 bases at J, with 15 bases between. The CDR3 DNA is TGTGCCAGCAGTTCCATGCAGGGGAGAGACACTGAAGCTTTCTTT. Its translation: CASSSMQGRDTEAFF.